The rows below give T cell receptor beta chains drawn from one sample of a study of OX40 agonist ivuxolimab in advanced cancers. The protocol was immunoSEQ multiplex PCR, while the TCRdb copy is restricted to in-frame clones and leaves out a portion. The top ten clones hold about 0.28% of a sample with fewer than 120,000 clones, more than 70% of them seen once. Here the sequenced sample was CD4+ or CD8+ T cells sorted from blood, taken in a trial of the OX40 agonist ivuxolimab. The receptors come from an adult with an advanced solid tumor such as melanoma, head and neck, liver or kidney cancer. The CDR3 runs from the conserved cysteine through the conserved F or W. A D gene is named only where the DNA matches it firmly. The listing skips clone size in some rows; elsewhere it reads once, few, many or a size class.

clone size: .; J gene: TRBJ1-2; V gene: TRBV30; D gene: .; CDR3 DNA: TGTGCCTGGAGTGTACGAGGGTATGGCTACACCTTC; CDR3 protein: CAWSVRGYGYTF
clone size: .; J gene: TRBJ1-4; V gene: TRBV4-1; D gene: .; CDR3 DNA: TGCGCCAGCAGCCAAGAGAGAGGGGCAGGGACGGATGAAAAACTGTTTTTT; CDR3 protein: CASSQERGAGTDEKLFF
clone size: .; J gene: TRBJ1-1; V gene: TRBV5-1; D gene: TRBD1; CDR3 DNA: TGCGCCAGCAGCTACGCGACAGGGGAGAACACTGAAGCTTTCTTT; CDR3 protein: CASSYATGENTEAFF
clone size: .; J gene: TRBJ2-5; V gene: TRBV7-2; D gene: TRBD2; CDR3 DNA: TGTGCCAGCAGCTCACGAAAAGCGGGAGGGGAAGAGACCCAGTACTTC; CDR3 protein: CASSSRKAGGEETQYF
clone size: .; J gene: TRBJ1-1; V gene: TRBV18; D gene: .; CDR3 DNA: TGTGCCAGCTCACCACGGGACACCCTAAACGGAGCTTTCTTT; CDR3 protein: CASSPRDTLNGAFF
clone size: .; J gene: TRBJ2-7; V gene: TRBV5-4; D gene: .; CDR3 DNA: TGTGCCAGCAGGTCCGGGACGGCAGTATCCTACGAGCAGTACTTC; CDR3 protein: CASRSGTAVSYEQYF
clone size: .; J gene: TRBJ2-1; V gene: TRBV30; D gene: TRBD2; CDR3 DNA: TGTGCCTGGAGTGTACAGCGGGAGGGCCGGGATGAGCAGTTCTTC; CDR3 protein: CAWSVQREGRDEQFF
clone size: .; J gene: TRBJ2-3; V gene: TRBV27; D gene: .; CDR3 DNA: TGTGCCAGCAGTTTAGTAAAGGCAGATACGCAGTATTTT; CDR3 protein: CASSLVKADTQYF
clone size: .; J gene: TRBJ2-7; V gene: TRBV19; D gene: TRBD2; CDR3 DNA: TGTGCCAGTAGTATACAAACAGCGGGAGAATACGAGCAGTACTTC; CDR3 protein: CASSIQTAGEYEQYF
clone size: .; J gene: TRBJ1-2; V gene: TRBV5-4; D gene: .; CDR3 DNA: TGTGCCAGCAGCCGGGGGAGGGCCGGAGATGGCTACACCTTC; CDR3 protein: CASSRGRAGDGYTF
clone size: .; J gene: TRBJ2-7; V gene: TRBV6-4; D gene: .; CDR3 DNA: TGTGCCAGCAGTGACTCCCCCGCCCTCTACGAGCAGTACTTC; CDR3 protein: CASSDSPALYEQYF
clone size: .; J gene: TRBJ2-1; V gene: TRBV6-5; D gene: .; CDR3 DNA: TGTGCCAGCAGTGCGAAAATCCCAGGACTTGAGCAGTTCTTC; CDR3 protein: CASSAKIPGLEQFF
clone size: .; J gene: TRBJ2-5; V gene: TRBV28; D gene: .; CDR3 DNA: TGTGCCAGCAGTTTACAGGCTAAGGCCCAGTACTTC; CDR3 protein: CASSLQAKAQYF
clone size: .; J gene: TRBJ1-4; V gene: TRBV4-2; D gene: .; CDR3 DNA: TGTGCCAGCAGCCAGGACTACAGGAGTGGTGAAAAACTGTTTTTT; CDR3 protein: CASSQDYRSGEKLFF
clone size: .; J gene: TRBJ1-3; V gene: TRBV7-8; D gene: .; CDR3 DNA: TGTGCCAGCAGCCCCGGTCGTCGCCCTGGAAACACCATATATTTT; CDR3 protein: CASSPGRRPGNTIYF
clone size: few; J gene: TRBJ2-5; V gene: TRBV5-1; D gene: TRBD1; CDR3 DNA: TGCGCCAGCAGCTTGGAGGGACAGGGGCAAGAGACCCAGTACTTC; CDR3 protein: CASSLEGQGQETQYF
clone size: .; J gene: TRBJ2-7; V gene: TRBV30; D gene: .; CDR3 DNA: TGTGCCTGGAGTGTCGGACACGAGCAGTACTTC; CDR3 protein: CAWSVGHEQYF
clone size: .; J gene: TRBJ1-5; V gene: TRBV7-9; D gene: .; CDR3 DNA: TGTGCCAGCAGCTCGACAGTTATGGGGCAGCCCCAGCATTTT; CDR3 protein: CASSSTVMGQPQHF
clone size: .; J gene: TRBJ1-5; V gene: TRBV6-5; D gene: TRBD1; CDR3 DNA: TGTGCCAGCAGGGACAGGGGTAGTAGCAATCAGCCCCAGCATTTT; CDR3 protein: CASRDRGSSNQPQHF
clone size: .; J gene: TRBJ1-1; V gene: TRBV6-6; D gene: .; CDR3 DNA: TGTGCCAGCAGTTCGACAGGTTCAATTTCTGAAGCTTTCTTT; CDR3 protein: CASSSTGSISEAFF
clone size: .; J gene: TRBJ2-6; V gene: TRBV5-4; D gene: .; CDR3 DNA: TGTGCCAGCAGCTTGGACAACTCTGGGGCCAACGTCCTGACTTTC; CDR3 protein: CASSLDNSGANVLTF
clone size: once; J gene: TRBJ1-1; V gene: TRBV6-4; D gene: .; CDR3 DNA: TGTGCCAGCAGGCGGACAGTGAACACTGAAGCTTTCTTT; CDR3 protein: CASRRTVNTEAFF
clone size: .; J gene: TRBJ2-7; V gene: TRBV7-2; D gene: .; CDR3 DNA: TGTGCCAGCAGCTTAGTGGGCGAGCAGTACTTC; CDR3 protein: CASSLVGEQYF
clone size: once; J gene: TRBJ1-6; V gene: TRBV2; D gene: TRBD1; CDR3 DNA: TGTGCCAGCAGTGGAGGGACAGGGGGTCGTTCACCCCTCCACTTT; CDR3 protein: CASSGGTGGRSPLHF